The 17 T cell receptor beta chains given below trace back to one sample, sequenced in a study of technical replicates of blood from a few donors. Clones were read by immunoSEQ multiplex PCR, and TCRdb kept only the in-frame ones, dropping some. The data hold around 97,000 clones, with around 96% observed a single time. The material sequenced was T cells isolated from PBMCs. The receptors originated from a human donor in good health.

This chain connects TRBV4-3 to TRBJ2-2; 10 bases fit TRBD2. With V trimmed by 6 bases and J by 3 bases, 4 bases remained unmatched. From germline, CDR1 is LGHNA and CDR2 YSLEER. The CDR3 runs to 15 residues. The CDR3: CASSPGTSDTGELFF. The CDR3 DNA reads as TGCGCCAGCAGTCCCGGGACTAGCGACACCGGGGAGCTGTTTTTT.

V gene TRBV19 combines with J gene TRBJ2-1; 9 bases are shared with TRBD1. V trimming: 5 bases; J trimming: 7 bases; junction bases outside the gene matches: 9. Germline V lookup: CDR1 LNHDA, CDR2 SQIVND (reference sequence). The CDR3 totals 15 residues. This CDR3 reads CASSWGTGKLNEQFF. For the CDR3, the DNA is TGTGCCAGTAGTTGGGGGACAGGGAAGCTAAATGAGCAGTTCTTC.

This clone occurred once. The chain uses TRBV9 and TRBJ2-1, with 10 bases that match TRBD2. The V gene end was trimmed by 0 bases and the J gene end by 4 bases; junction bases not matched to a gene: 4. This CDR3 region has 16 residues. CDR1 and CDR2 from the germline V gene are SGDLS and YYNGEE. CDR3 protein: CASSVVAGGPYNEQFF. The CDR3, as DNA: TGTGCCAGCAGCGTAGTAGCGGGAGGACCATACAATGAGCAGTTCTTC.

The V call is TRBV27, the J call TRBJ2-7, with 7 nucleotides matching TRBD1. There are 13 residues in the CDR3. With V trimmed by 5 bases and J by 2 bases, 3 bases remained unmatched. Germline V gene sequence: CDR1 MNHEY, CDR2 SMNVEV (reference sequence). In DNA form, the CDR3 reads TGTGCCAGCAGTGCAGACAGGGCCTACGAGCAGTACTTC. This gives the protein CASSADRAYEQYF.

CDR3 sequence (DNA): TGTGCCAGTACGACAGGCATAGAGGCTGGAAACACCATATATTTT. It specifies CASTTGIEAGNTIYF. This chain links TRBV10-3 with TRBJ1-3; maybe TRBD1 (6 bases). Looked up from germline, CDR1 is ENHRY and CDR2 is SYGVKD. CDR3 size: 15 residues. V was shortened by 10 bases and J by 2 bases, with 18 bases between the two germline ends.

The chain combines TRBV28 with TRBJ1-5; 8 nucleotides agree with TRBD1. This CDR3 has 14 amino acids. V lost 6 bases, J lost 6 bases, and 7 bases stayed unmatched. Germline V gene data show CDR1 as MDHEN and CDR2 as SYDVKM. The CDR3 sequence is CASSFGQGGQPQHF. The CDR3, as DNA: TGTGCCAGCAGCTTCGGACAGGGAGGTCAGCCCCAGCATTTT.

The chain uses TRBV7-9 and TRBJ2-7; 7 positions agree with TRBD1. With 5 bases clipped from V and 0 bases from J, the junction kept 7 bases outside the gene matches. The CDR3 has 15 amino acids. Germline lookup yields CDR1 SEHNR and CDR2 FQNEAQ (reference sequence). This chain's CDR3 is CASSPRQGHSYEQYF. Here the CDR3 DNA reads TGTGCCAGCAGCCCCCGACAGGGTCACTCCTACGAGCAGTACTTC.

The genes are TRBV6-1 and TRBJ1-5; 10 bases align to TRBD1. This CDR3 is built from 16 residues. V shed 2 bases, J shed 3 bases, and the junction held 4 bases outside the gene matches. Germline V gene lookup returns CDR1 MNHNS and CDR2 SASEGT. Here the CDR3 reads CASSEKGQGINQPQHF. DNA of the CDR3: TGTGCCAGCAGTGAAAAGGGACAGGGGATCAATCAGCCCCAGCATTTT.

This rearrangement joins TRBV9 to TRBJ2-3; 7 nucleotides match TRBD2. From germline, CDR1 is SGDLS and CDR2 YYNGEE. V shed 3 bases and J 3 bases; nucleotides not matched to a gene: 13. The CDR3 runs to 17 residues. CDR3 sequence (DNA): TGTGCCAGCAGCGGAGCGGGGACCTTATCTATGACAGATACGCAGTATTTT. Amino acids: CASSGAGTLSMTDTQYF.

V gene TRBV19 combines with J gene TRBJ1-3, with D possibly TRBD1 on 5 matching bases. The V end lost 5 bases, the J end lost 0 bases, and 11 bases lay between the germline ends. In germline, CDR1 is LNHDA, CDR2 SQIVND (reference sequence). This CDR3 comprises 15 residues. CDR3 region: CASSLDINSGNTIYF. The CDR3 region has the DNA TGTGCCAGTAGTCTGGACATTAACTCTGGAAACACCATATATTTT.

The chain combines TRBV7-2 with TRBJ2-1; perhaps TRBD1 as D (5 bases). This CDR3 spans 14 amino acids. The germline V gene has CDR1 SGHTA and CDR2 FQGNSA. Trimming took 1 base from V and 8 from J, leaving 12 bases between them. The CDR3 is CASSLVGHLDEQFF. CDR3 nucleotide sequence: TGTGCCAGCAGCTTAGTCGGACACCTTGATGAGCAGTTCTTC.

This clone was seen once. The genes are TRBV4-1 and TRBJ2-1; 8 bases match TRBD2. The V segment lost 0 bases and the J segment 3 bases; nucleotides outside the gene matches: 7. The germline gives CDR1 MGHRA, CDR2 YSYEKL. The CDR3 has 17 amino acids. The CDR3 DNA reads TGCGCCAGCAGCCAAGAGATCGAGCGGGAGATCTACAATGAGCAGTTCTTC. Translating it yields CASSQEIEREIYNEQFF.

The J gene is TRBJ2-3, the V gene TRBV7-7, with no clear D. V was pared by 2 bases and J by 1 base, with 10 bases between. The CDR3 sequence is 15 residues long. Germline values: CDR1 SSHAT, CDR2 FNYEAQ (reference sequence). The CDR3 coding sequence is TGTGCCAGCAGCTTAAATGTATTTGGCACAGATACGCAGTATTTT. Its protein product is CASSLNVFGTDTQYF.

CDR3 sequence: CASSQGGNEGYTF. CDR3 in DNA: TGTGCCAGCAGCCAAGGGGGCAATGAAGGCTACACCTTC. The chain uses TRBV4-2 and TRBJ1-2, with TRBD1 as a possible D gene (5 bases). The CDR3 contains 13 residues. From germline, CDR1 is LGHNA and CDR2 YNFKEQ. With 1 base removed from V and 8 bases from J, the gap between germline ends came to 11 bases.

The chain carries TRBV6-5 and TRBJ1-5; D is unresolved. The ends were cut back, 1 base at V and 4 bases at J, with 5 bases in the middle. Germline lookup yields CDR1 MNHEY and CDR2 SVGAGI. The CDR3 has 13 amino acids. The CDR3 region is CASSYFQNQPQHF. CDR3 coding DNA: TGTGCCAGCAGTTACTTCCAGAATCAGCCCCAGCATTTT.

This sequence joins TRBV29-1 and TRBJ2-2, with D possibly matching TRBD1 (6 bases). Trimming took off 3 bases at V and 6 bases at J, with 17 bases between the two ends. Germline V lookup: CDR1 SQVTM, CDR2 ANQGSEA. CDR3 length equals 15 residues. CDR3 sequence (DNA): TGCAGCGTTGAGGCGACGGACAGTTCCGCCGGGGAGCTGTTTTTT. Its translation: CSVEATDSSAGELFF.

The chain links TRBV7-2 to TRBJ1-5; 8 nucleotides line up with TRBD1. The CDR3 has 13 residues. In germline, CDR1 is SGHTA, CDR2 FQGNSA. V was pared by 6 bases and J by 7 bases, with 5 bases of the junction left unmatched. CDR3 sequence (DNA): TGTGCCAGCAGTGGACAGGGAGGACAGCCCCAGCATTTT. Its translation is CASSGQGGQPQHF.